This TCR beta chain was captured by sequencing in a study of response to subunit inactivated influenza vaccine. Study-wide points: With each seasonal influenza vaccination, the authors suggested, few new T cells are recruited.

TCRdb ran MiXCR on the RT-PCR reads and lists one entry per CDR3 protein. The sample comprises more than 600,000 distinct CDR3 sequences, under 20% of which are singletons, and around 9.9% rests with the top ten. The J segment lost 5 bases and the V segment lost 1 base, leaving 7 bases of the junction unmatched. The V gene's germline CDR1 is LGHDT and CDR2 YNNKEL (reference sequence). The CDR3 covers 16 residues. Points on this clonotype: What it binds is not known.

The TCR sequence derives from a man in his fifties or sixties who received an inactivated influenza vaccine. This chain uses TRBV3-1 with TRBJ2-5; 10 nucleotides agree with TRBD2. This specimen consisted of PBMCs from blood, obtained about 5 days after vaccination. CDR3 protein: CASSQATGLARETQYF. The DNA of the CDR3 is TGTGCCAGCAGCCAAGCTACGGGACTAGCGAGGGAGACCCAGTACTTC.